This T cell receptor (beta chain) was recorded in a study of blood T cells in healthy people across ages. Concerning this clonotype itself: What it recognizes is unknown.

V was trimmed by 2 bases and J by 6 bases, leaving 7 bases between them. This CDR3 has 12 amino acids. Germline loops: CDR1 MNHEY, CDR2 SVGEGT. Study results and caveats: The recorded TCR beta diversity per million T cells decreased in a roughly linear manner with age.

Then a second PCR, running about 6 to 11 cycles, was carried out with a sample-barcoded 5' primer and a J-beta primer mix. All cDNA molecules were each tagged by a template-switch adaptor with 12 random nucleotides. Each CDR3 protein is one row after TCRdb ran MiXCR on the 5' RACE reads. The table has over 1,500,000 distinct CDR3 sequences, around half seen once. The chain uses TRBV6-2 or TRBV6-3 and TRBJ2-5, with D uncertain. The sample was blood. The clonotype was recovered from a woman between 35 and 50 years old in good health. As DNA, the CDR3 is TGTGCCAGCAGTTACCCTTTCCAGACCCAGTACTTC. Translating gives CASSYPFQTQYF.